A single sample gave rise to the 11 T cell receptor beta chains below, sequenced in a study of blood T cell repertoires in COVID-19. Libraries were prepared by immunoSEQ multiplex PCR; TCRdb keeps only in-frame clonotypes and omits some of them. The repertoire holds some 150,000 clones, with under 90% as singletons. Sequences were obtained from peripheral blood. These receptors all stem from a woman of 80 years or more in a cohort sampled during active or convalescent COVID-19.

This clone has just a few counts. The chain has TRBV14 and TRBJ1-1, with D perhaps TRBD1 (6 bases). The CDR3 is 13 residues long. Germline V gene data show CDR1 as SGHDN and CDR2 as FVKESK. The germline V and J ends were trimmed by 0 bases and 8 bases, with 10 bases remaining between them. CDR3 residues: CASSQEGGLEAFF. As DNA, the CDR3 is TGTGCCAGCAGCCAAGAGGGGGGGCTGGAAGCTTTCTTT.

The chain has TRBV3-1 (or the pseudogene TRBV3-2) and TRBJ2-7, with 9 bases aligning to TRBD1. The CDR3 loop spans 13 amino acids. Losses at the gene ends were 7 bases for V and 6 bases for J; bases not matched to a gene: 7. CDR1 is LGHDT, CDR2 YNNKEL, per germline (reference sequence). In nucleotides, the CDR3 is TGTGCCAGCACCAAGGGACAGGGATTCGAGCAGTACTTC. Translated, it gives CASTKGQGFEQYF.

V gene TRBV3-1 (or the pseudogene TRBV3-2) combines with J gene TRBJ2-2; 7 bases fit TRBD1. This CDR3 comprises 13 residues. Germline CDR1 and CDR2: LGHDT and YNNKEL (reference sequence). With 4 bases clipped from V and 6 bases from J, the junction kept 2 bases outside the gene matches. CDR3 sequence reads: CASSLQGSGELFF. The CDR3 DNA reads as TGTGCCAGCAGCCTACAGGGGTCCGGGGAGCTGTTTTTT.

The chain couples TRBV9 to TRBJ2-3; D not resolved. The germline V gene encodes CDR1 SGDLS and CDR2 YYNGEE. Trimming shortened V by 1 base and J by 3 bases, and 9 bases separated the two germline ends. The CDR3 loop spans 14 amino acids. CDR3 amino acids: CASSVLTRTDTQYF. As DNA, the CDR3 is TGTGCCAGCAGCGTACTAACGAGGACAGATACGCAGTATTTT.

The genes are TRBV6-6 and TRBJ2-1; 8 bases agree with TRBD1. V shed 5 bases and J 6 bases; nucleotides not matched to a gene: 6. This CDR3 has 14 amino acids. In germline, CDR1 is MNHNY, CDR2 SVGAGI (reference sequence). The CDR3 DNA follows: TGTGCCAGCAGTGAGGACAGGGCAGGCAATGAGCAGTTCTTC. This gives the protein CASSEDRAGNEQFF.

This sequence joins TRBV5-1 and TRBJ2-6, with 9 bases that match TRBD1. CDR1 is SGHRS and CDR2 is YFSETQ in the germline V gene. V shed 5 bases and J 1 base; nucleotides not matched to a gene: 10. This CDR3 spans 18 amino acids. The DNA of the CDR3 is TGCGCCAGCAGGTATTTGGGACAGGGACGGTCTGGGGCCAACGTCCTGACTTTC. It specifies CASRYLGQGRSGANVLTF. Looking up the rest from reference TRBV5-1 and TRBJ2-6 gives the full variable domain: KAGVTQTPRYLIKTRGQQVTLSCSPISGHRSVSWYQQTPGQGLQFLFEYFSETQRNKGNFPGRFSGRQFSNSRSEMNVSTLELGDSALYLCASRYLGQGRSGANVLTFGAGSRLTVL.

The rearrangement joins TRBV2 to TRBJ1-5; 9 nucleotides agree with TRBD1. The CDR3 consists of 14 residues. Germline assignment: CDR1 SNHLY and CDR2 FYNNEI. The junction had 11 bases not matched to a gene; V was cut back by 6 bases and J by 11 bases. CDR3 sequence: CASRTGTGSEAQHF. The CDR3 coding sequence is TGTGCCAGCAGAACCGGGACAGGGTCGGAAGCCCAGCATTTT.

The rearrangement joins TRBV6-5 to TRBJ1-5; 8 bases line up with TRBD1. The junction had 3 bases not matched to a gene; V was cut back by 2 bases and J by 6 bases. CDR1 and CDR2 from the germline V gene are MNHEY and SVGAGI. CDR3 length: 14 amino acids. CDR3 in DNA: TGTGCCAGCAGTTACGGACAGGGAGGTCAGCCCCAGCATTTT. Residues: CASSYGQGGQPQHF.

This sequence joins TRBV27 and TRBJ1-6; D gene unclear. CDR1 is MNHEY, CDR2 SMNVEV, per germline (reference sequence). V lost 4 bases and J lost 7, with 20 bases in between. This CDR3 has 17 residues. Written as DNA, the CDR3 is TGTGCCAGCAGTTCCCCCCAGCGTTGGCGAATGAATTCACCCCTCCACTTT. Encoded protein: CASSSPQRWRMNSPLHF.

This chain links TRBV2 with TRBJ1-2; TRBD1 is a possible D gene (5 bases). CDR1 and CDR2 from the germline V gene are SNHLY and FYNNEI. Trimming cost V 3 bases and J 8 bases, with 19 bases left between them. This CDR3 is 15 amino acids long. This chain's CDR3 is CASSDRPGQGGGYTF. The CDR3 DNA is TGTGCCAGCAGTGATCGGCCAGGCCAGGGAGGGGGCTACACCTTC.

The rearrangement joins TRBV6-6 to TRBJ1-5; no clear D. The CDR3 contains 11 residues. Germline V gene lookup returns CDR1 MNHNY and CDR2 SVGAGI (reference sequence). Trimming stripped 8 bases from V and 7 bases from J, with 9 bases between. The CDR3 loop reads CASRERQPQHF. CDR3 nucleotides: TGTGCCAGCCGCGAGAGGCAGCCCCAGCATTTT.